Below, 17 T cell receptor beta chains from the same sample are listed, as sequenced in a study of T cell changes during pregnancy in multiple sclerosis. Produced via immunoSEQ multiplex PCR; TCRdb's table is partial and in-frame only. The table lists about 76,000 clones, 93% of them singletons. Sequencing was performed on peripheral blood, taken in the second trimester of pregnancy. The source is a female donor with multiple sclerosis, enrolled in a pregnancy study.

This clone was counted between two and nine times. CDR3 protein: CASSQGLGTNYGYTF. The CDR3 nucleotides read TGTGCCAGCAGCCAAGGCTTAGGGACAAACTATGGCTACACCTTC. The rearrangement joins TRBV4-2 to TRBJ1-2; a possible D gene is TRBD1 (6 bases). The germline V gene has CDR1 LGHNA and CDR2 YNFKEQ. The CDR3 loop spans 15 amino acids. Trimming removed 1 base at V and 2 bases at J, with 11 bases between.

The CDR3 reads CSVRVAGGAETQYF. DNA of the CDR3: TGCAGCGTACGGGTAGCGGGGGGGGCGGAGACCCAGTACTTC. The rearrangement uses TRBV29-1 and TRBJ2-5; TRBD2 matches at 11 bases. Germline trimming cut 6 bases from V and 5 bases from J; bases unmatched to any gene: 8. The CDR3 has 14 amino acids. CDR1 SQVTM and CDR2 ANQGSEA come from the germline V gene.

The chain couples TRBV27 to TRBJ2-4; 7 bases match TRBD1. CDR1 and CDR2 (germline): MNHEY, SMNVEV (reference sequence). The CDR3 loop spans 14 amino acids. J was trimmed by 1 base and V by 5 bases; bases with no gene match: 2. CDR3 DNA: TGTGCCAGCAGTGGCAGGGGGGCCAAAAACATTCAGTACTTC. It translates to CASSGRGAKNIQYF.

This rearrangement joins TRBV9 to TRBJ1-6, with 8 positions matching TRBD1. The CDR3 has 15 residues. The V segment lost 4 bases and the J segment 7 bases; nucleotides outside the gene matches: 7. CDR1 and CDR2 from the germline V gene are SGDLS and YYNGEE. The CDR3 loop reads CASSSQGQANSPLHF. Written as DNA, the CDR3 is TGTGCCAGCAGCAGTCAGGGACAGGCAAATTCACCCCTCCACTTT. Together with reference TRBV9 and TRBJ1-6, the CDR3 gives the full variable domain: DSGVTQTPKHLITATGQRVTLRCSPRSGDLSVYWYQQSLDQGLQFLIQYYNGEERAKGNILERFSAQQFPDLHSELNLSSLELGDSALYFCASSSQGQANSPLHFGNGTRLTVT.

The DNA of the CDR3 is TGTGCCAGCAGCTCCACAGGGAACACTGAAGCTTTCTTT. It is translated as CASSSTGNTEAFF. The chain recombines TRBV7-3 with TRBJ1-1; perhaps TRBD1 as D (5 bases). Germline CDR1 is SGHTA and CDR2 is FQGTGA. The CDR3 consists of 13 residues. The V and J ends lost 4 bases and 1 base respectively, with 7 bases between them.

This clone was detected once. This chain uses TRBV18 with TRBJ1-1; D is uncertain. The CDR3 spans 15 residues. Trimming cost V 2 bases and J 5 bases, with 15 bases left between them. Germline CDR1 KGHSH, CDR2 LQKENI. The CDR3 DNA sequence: TGTGCCAGCTCACCAACGGGAACGAGGGAGACTGAAGCTTTCTTT. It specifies CASSPTGTRETEAFF.

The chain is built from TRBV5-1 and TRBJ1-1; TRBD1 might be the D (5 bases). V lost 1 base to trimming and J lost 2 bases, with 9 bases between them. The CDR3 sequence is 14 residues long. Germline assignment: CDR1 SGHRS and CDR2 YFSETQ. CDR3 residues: CASSLWGGNTEAFF. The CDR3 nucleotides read TGCGCCAGCAGCTTGTGGGGGGGAAACACTGAAGCTTTCTTT.

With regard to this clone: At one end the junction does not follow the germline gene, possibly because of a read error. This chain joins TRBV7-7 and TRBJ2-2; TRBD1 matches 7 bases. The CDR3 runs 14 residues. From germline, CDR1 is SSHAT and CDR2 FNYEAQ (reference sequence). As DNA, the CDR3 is TGTGCTAGCAGCGCCGGGACAGACTTTGGGGAGCTGTTTTTT. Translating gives CASSAGTDFGELFF. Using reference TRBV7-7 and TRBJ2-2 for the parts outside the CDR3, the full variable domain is GAGVSQSPRYKVTKRGQDVTLRCDPISSHATLYWYQQALGQGPEFLTYFNYEAQPDKSGLPSDRFSAERPEGSISTLTIQRTEQRDSAMYRCASSAGTDFGELFFGEGSRLTVL.

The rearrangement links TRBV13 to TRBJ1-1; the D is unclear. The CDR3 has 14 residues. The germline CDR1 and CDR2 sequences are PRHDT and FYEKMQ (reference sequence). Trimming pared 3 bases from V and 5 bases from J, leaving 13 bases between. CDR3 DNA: TGTGCCAGCAGCTTCTTACCGGGGAGGACTGAAGCTTTCTTT. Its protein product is CASSFLPGRTEAFF. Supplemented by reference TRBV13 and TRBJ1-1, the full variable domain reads AAGVIQSPRHLIKEKRETATLKCYPIPRHDTVYWYQQGPGQDPQFLISFYEKMQSDKGSIPDRFSAQQFSDYHSELNMSSLELGDSALYFCASSFLPGRTEAFFGQGTRLTVV.

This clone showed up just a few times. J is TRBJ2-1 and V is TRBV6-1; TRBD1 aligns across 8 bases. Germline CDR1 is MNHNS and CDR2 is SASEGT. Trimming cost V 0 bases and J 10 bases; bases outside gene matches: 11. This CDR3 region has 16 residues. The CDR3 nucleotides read TGTGCCAGCAGTGAAGCCTCCGGGACAGGAAATCAAGAGCAGTTCTTC. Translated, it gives CASSEASGTGNQEQFF.

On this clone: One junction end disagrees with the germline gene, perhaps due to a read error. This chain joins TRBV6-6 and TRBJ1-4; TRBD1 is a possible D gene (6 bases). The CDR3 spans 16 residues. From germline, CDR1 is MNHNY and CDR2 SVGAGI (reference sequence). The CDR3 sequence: CASSNSGGGLLEKLFF. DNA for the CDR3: TGTGCCAGCAGTAACTCCGGGGGGGGGCTTTTAGAAAAACTGTTTTTT.

The CDR3 here is CASTPLAVSSYNEQFF. The CDR3 bases are TGTGCCAGCACCCCCCTAGCGGTGAGCTCCTACAATGAGCAGTTCTTC. The chain is built from TRBV2 and TRBJ2-1, with 7 bases matching TRBD2. This CDR3 is built from 16 residues. CDR1 and CDR2 from the germline V gene are SNHLY and FYNNEI. Unmatched junction bases numbered 9, after V lost 7 bases and J lost 0 bases.

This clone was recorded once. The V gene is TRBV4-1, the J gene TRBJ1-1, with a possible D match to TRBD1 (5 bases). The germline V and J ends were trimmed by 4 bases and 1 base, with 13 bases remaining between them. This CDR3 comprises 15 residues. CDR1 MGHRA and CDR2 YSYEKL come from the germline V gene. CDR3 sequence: CASSPRVGGNTEAFF. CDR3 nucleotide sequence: TGCGCCAGCAGCCCGAGGGTCGGGGGGAACACTGAAGCTTTCTTT.

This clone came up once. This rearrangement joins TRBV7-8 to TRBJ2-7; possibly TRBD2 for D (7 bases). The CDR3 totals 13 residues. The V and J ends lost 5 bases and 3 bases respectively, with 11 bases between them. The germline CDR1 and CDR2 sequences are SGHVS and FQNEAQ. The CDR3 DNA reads TGTGCCAGCAGCGGGGGGGCTTTCTACGAGCAGTACTTC. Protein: CASSGGAFYEQYF.

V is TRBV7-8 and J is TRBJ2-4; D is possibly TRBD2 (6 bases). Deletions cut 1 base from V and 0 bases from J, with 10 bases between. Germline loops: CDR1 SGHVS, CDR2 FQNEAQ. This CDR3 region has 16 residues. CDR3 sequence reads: CASSLVGGIAKNIQYF. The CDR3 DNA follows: TGTGCCAGCAGCTTAGTGGGGGGAATAGCCAAAAACATTCAGTACTTC.

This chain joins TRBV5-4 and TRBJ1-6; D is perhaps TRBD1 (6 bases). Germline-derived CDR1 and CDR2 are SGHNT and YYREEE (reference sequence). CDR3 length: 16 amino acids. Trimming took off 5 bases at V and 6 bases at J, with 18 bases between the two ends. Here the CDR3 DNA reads TGTGCCAGCAGATCTCAAGGGGGAACCTTTAATTCACCCCTCCACTTT. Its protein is CASRSQGGTFNSPLHF. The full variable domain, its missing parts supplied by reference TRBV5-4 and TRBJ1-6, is ETGVTQSPTHLIKTRGQQVTLRCSSQSGHNTVSWYQQALGQGPQFIFQYYREEENGRGNFPPRFSGLQFPNYSSELNVNALELDDSALYLCASRSQGGTFNSPLHFGNGTRLTVT.

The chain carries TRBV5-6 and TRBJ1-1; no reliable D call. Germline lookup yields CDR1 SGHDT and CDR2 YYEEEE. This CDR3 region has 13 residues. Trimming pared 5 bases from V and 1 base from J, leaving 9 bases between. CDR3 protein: CASRIGRNTEAFF. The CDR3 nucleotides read TGTGCCAGCAGAATTGGGCGGAACACTGAAGCTTTCTTT.